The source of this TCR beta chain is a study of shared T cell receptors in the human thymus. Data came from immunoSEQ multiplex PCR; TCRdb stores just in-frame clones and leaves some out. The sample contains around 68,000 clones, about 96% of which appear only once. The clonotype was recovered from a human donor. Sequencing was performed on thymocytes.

The CDR3 spells CASSAGQGLKQLFF. The CDR3 bases are TGTGCCAGCAGCGCCGGTCAGGGACTAAAACAACTGTTTTTT. The chain has TRBV9 and TRBJ1-4; weak D call: TRBD1 (5 bases). Trimming removed 3 bases at V and 12 bases at J, with 18 bases between. Germline-derived CDR1 and CDR2 are SGDLS and YYNGEE. The CDR3 consists of 14 residues.